Below, 15 T cell receptor beta chains from the same sample are listed, as sequenced in a study of human T cells and chemical hapten exposure (dated by TCRdb to 2020 to 2022). The time point label here, explained by the study, means: patch test 2, 6 weeks after DPC sensitization. Sample treatment or condition, as interpreted from the label and publication: therapeutic diphenylcyclopropenone sensitization with weekly scalp DPC. Library method: RACE. Sequenced on a NextSeq 500. The public reads were reanalyzed by TCRdb: fastp trimming at Q25, MiXCR alignment, in-frame beta chains only. Every distinct CDR3 protein forms one entry, paired with its most common genes and DNA. The table for this sample lists about 110,000 distinct CDR3 sequences; roughly a tenth of them were counted only once. The top ten constitute 2.5% to 3.5% of the sample. This sample comprised whole blood, obtained in connection with sensitization to the hapten diphenylcyclopropenone (DPC). The receptors were gathered from a middle-aged woman with alopecia areata. Some clones in this sample may be carry-over from other donors' samples.

V gene TRBV10-3 combines with J gene TRBJ2-7, with unresolved D. Germline loops: CDR1 ENHRY, CDR2 SYGVKD. This CDR3 has 12 residues. The V and J ends lost 3 bases and 5 bases respectively, with 8 bases between them. The CDR3 bases are TGTGCCATCAGTGAAAGGCGCAACGAGCAGTACTTC. This encodes CAISERRNEQYF.

Comments on this clonotype: The conserved phenylalanine or tryptophan is not found at the CDR3 terminus, so this likely reflects a read error. This chain joins TRBV27 and TRBJ2-7; possible D gene TRBD2, 5 bases. Trimming stripped 0 bases from V and 7 bases from J, with 13 bases between. This CDR3 comprises 14 residues. Per germline, CDR1 MNHEY and CDR2 SMNVEV (reference sequence). CDR3 protein: CASSLSGYAGEQYY. CDR3 nucleotides: TGTGCCAGCAGTTTATCAGGCTACGCGGGTGAGCAGTACTAC.

This clonotype appeared a few times. V and J are TRBV2 and TRBJ2-7; perhaps TRBD2 as D (6 bases). In germline, CDR1 is SNHLY, CDR2 FYNNEI. The CDR3 sequence is 13 residues long. V lost 3 bases to trimming and J lost 4 bases, with 10 bases between them. CDR3 region: CASSESGDYEQYF. In nucleotides, the CDR3 is TGTGCCAGCAGTGAGTCGGGGGATTACGAGCAGTACTTC. The full variable domain, completed using reference TRBV2 and TRBJ2-7, is EPEVTQTPSHQVTQMGQEVILRCVPISNHLYFYWYRQILGQKVEFLVSFYNNEISEKSEIFDDQFSVERPDGSNFTLKIRSTKLEDSAMYFCASSESGDYEQYFGPGTRLTVT.

This clonotype was observed a few times. This sequence joins TRBV11-2 and TRBJ2-2, with D possibly TRBD2 on 5 matching bases. V shed 5 bases and J shed 6 bases, with 19 bases lying between them. The V gene's germline CDR1 is SGHAT and CDR2 FQNNGV. The CDR3 totals 16 residues. CDR3 coding DNA: TGTGCCAGCAGCCCGCCCGGCCCCAATAGCGCCGGGGAGCTGTTTTTT. Amino acid sequence: CASSPPGPNSAGELFF.

The sample holds many counts of this clonotype. The chain carries TRBV7-2 and TRBJ2-1; 8 positions match TRBD2. CDR3 length equals 16 residues. J was trimmed by 8 bases and V by 0 bases; bases with no gene match: 9. Germline V gene lookup returns CDR1 SGHTA and CDR2 FQGNSA. The CDR3 loop reads CASSLASASGLHEQFF. The CDR3 DNA reads TGTGCCAGCAGCTTAGCCTCGGCTAGCGGGTTGCATGAGCAGTTCTTC.

The rearrangement uses TRBV7-2 and TRBJ2-3; tentatively, D is TRBD1 or TRBD2 (5 bases each). This CDR3 has 12 residues. Germline V CDR1 and CDR2: SGHTA, FQGNSA. With 5 bases removed from V and 6 bases from J, the gap between germline ends came to 9 bases. CDR3 sequence reads: CASSAWGDTQYF. In DNA form, the CDR3 reads TGTGCCAGCAGCGCTTGGGGGGATACGCAGTATTTT.

At least ten counts were recorded for this clonotype. V and J are TRBV12-3 or TRBV12-4 and TRBJ2-1, with no clear D. CDR3 length: 13 residues. V dropped 4 bases and J dropped 9 bases, with 13 bases sitting between them. CDR3 sequence reads: CASSSPFGLEQFF. CDR3 nucleotide sequence: TGTGCCAGCAGTTCTCCCTTCGGGCTTGAGCAGTTCTTC.

This clonotype was seen repeatedly, ten times or more. The chain employs TRBV18 and TRBJ2-3, with D hard to call. The CDR3 has 13 residues. The germline V and J ends were trimmed by 10 bases and 5 bases, with 16 bases remaining between them. CDR1 KGHSH and CDR2 LQKENI come from the germline V gene. Written as DNA, the CDR3 is TGTGCCACCCTCCTGGGTAGTGGAGATACGCAGTATTTT. Translated, it gives CATLLGSGDTQYF. Full variable domain (rest looked up from reference TRBV18 and TRBJ2-3): NAGVMQNPRHLVRRRGQEARLRCSPMKGHSHVYWYRQLPEEGLKFMVYLQKENIIDESGMPKERFSAEFPKEGPSILRIQQVVRGDSAAYFCATLLGSGDTQYFGPGTRLTVL.

This clonotype has a count of ten or more. V and J are TRBV11-2 and TRBJ2-1, with TRBD1 matching 7 bases. Germline V gene data show CDR1 as SGHAT and CDR2 as FQNNGV. Losses at the gene ends were 5 bases for V and 7 bases for J; bases not matched to a gene: 5. The CDR3 runs 13 residues. The CDR3 loop reads CASSVDRENEQFF. Here the CDR3 DNA reads TGTGCCAGCAGCGTTGACAGGGAAAATGAGCAGTTCTTC.

The CDR3 loop reads CSVVTLAAYEQYF. The CDR3 DNA is TGCAGCGTTGTAACTCTAGCCGCCTACGAGCAGTACTTC. This rearrangement joins TRBV29-1 to TRBJ2-7; D possibly corresponds to TRBD2 (5 bases). This CDR3 has 13 residues. Per the germline V gene, CDR1 is SQVTM and CDR2 is ANQGSEA. Trimming pared 4 bases from V and 2 bases from J, leaving 12 bases between.

This clonotype was found many times. The CDR3 region is CSVAGGIQETQYF. The CDR3 DNA follows: TGCAGCGTTGCCGGGGGGATACAAGAGACCCAGTACTTC. The chain links TRBV29-1 to TRBJ2-5, with 7 bases fitting TRBD2. J lost 2 bases, V lost 4 bases, and 4 bases had no gene match. CDR3 size: 13 residues. Germline V gene data show CDR1 as SQVTM and CDR2 as ANQGSEA.

This clonotype has ten or more counts. With a much larger clone just one base away, this may be a read error. The chain joins TRBV7-9 to TRBJ1-1; D perhaps matches TRBD1 (5 bases). The CDR3 loop spans 15 amino acids. The germline gives CDR1 SEHNR, CDR2 FQNEAQ (reference sequence). V lost 3 bases to trimming and J lost 13 bases, with 24 bases between them. The CDR3 coding sequence is TGTGCCAGCAGCTTGGAAACTCTCAAAAGAAGGGGAGTTTTCTTT. It yields the protein CASSLETLKRRGVFF.

This clonotype was detected only a few times. The CDR3 sequence: CASSLESGRGYTF. The CDR3, as DNA: TGTGCCAGCAGCTTAGAATCAGGGCGTGGCTACACCTTC. The V call is TRBV7-2, the J call TRBJ1-2, with a tentative D call TRBD1 (5 bases). Trimming removed 1 base from V and 7 bases from J, with 10 bases in between. Germline CDR1 SGHTA, CDR2 FQGNSA. The CDR3 runs to 13 residues.

This clonotype appeared many times. V usage is TRBV19 and J usage is TRBJ1-6, with 8 bases fitting TRBD1. Losses at the gene ends were 5 bases for V and 7 bases for J; bases not matched to a gene: 10. CDR1 and CDR2 (germline): LNHDA, SQIVND (reference sequence). The CDR3 loop spans 16 amino acids. CDR3 loop: CASSLVPDRGNSPLHF. Written as DNA, the CDR3 is TGTGCCAGTAGTCTCGTCCCTGACAGGGGAAATTCACCCCTCCACTTT.

This clonotype was seen repeatedly, ten times or more. The V call is TRBV28, the J call TRBJ1-2; D is undetermined. The length of the CDR3 is 14 residues. Trimming pared 10 bases from V and 8 bases from J, leaving 23 bases between. Germline lookup yields CDR1 MDHEN and CDR2 SYDVKM. The CDR3 nucleotides are TGTGCCACCCGAGGGCGGGGAAGAATGGGAGGCTACACCTTC. It specifies CATRGRGRMGGYTF.